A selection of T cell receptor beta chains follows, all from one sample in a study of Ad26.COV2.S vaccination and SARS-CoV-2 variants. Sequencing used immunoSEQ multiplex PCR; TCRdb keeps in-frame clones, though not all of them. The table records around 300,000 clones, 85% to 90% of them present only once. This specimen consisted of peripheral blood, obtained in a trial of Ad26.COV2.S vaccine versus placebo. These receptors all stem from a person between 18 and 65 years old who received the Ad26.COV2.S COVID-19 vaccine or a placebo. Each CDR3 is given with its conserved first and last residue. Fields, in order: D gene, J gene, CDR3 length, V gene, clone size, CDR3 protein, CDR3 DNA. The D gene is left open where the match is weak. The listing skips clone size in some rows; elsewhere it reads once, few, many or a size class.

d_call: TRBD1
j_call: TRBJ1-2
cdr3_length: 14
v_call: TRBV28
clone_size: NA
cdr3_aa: CASRTGQGDYGYTF
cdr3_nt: TGTGCCAGCAGAACGGGACAGGGGGACTATGGCTACACCTTC

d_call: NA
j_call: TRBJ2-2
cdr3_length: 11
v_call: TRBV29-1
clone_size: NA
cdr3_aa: CSAPAHGELFF
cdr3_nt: TGCAGCGCCCCCGCCCACGGGGAGCTGTTTTTT

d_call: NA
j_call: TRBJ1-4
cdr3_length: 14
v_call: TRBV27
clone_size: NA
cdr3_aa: CASSLWGDNEKLFF
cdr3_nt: TGTGCCAGCAGTTTATGGGGGGATAATGAAAAACTGTTTTTT

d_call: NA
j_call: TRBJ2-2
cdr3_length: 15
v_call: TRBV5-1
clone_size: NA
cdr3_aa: CASSLVYRNTGELFF
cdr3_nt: TGCGCCAGCAGCTTGGTATACAGGAACACCGGGGAGCTGTTTTTT

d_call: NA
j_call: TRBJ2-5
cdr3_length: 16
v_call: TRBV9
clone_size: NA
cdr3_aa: CASSVATGAYQETQYF
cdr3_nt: TGTGCCAGCAGCGTAGCGACAGGAGCGTACCAAGAGACCCAGTACTTC

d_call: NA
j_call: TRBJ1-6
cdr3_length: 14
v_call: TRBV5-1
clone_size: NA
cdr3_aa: CASSLGGTDSPLHF
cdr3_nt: TGCGCCAGCAGCTTGGGAGGGACCGATTCACCCCTCCACTTT

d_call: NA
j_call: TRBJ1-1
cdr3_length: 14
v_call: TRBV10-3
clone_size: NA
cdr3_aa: CAITGTSRLTEAFF
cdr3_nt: TGTGCCATCACTGGGACCTCCAGGCTCACTGAAGCTTTCTTT

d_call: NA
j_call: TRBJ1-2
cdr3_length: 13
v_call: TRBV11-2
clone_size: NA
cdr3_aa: CASSFYSADGYTF
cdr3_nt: TGTGCCAGCAGCTTCTATAGTGCGGATGGCTACACCTTC

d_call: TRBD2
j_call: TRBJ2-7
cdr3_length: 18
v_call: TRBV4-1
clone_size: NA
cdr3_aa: CASSQGDGLAGESYEQYF
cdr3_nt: TGCGCCAGCAGCCAAGGGGACGGACTAGCGGGGGAATCCTACGAGCAGTACTTC

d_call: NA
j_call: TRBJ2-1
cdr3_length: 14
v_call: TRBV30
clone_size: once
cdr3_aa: CAWSRGRSYNEQFF
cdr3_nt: TGTGCCTGGAGTCGGGGGCGGTCCTACAATGAGCAGTTCTTC

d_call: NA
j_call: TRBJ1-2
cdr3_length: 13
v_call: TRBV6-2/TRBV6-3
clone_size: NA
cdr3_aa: CASSYGAPYGYTF
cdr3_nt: TGTGCCAGCAGTTACGGGGCACCCTATGGCTACACCTTC

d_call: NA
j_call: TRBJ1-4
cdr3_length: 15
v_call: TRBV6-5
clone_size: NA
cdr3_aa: CASSYFSGRNEKLFF
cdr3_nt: TGTGCCAGCAGTTACTTCTCAGGTAGAAATGAAAAACTGTTTTTT

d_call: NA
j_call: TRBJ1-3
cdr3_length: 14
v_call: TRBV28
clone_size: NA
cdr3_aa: CASISRGTGNTIYF
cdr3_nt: TGTGCCAGCATATCCAGGGGAACTGGAAACACCATATATTTT

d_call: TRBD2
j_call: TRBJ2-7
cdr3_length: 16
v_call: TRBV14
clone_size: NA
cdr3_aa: CASSQPTGTRIFEQYF
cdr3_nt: TGTGCCAGCAGCCAACCCACCGGGACTAGGATTTTCGAGCAGTACTTC

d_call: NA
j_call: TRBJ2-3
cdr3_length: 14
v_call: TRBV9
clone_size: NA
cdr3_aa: CASSGAESTDTQYF
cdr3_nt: TGTGCCAGCAGCGGAGCGGAAAGCACAGATACGCAGTATTTT

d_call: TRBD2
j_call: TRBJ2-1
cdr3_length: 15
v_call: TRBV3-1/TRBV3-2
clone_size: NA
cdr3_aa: CASNDGTSGYNEQFF
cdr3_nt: TGTGCCAGCAACGACGGGACTAGCGGTTACAATGAGCAGTTCTTC

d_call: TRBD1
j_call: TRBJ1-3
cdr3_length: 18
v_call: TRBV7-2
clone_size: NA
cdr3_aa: CASSLVWTGASSGNTIYF
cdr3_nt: TGTGCCAGCAGCTTAGTTTGGACAGGAGCCAGCTCTGGAAACACCATATATTTT

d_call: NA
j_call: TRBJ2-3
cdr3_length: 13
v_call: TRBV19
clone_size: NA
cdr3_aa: CASRTDPADTQYF
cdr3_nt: TGTGCCAGCAGGACAGACCCCGCCGATACGCAGTATTTT

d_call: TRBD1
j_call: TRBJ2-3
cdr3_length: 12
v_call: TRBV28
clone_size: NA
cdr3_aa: CASAGGTDTQYF
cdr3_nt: TGTGCCAGCGCAGGGGGTACCGATACGCAGTATTTT

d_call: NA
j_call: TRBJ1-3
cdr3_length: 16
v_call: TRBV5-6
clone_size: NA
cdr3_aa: CASSLDGGNYGNTIYF
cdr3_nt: TGTGCCAGCAGCTTGGACGGGGGGAATTATGGAAACACCATATATTTT

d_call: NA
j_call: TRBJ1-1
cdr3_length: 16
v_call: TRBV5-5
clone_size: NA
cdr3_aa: CASSLASGPLNTEAFF
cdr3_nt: TGTGCCAGCAGCTTGGCGTCTGGACCTTTGAACACTGAAGCTTTCTTT

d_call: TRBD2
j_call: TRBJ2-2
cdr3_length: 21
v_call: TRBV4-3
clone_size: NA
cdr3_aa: CASSHRPGGGGLAVLTGELFF
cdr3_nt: TGCGCCAGCAGCCACCGCCCGGGTGGAGGGGGACTAGCGGTCCTCACCGGGGAGCTGTTTTTT

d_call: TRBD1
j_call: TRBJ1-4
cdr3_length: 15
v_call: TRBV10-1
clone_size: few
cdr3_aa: CASSESTGVNEKLFF
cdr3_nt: TGCGCCAGCAGTGAGTCGACAGGGGTAAATGAAAAACTGTTTTTT

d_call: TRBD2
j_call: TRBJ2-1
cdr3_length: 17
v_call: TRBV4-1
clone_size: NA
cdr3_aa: CASSQDFRLAGYNEQFF
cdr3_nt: TGCGCCAGCAGCCAAGATTTTAGGCTAGCGGGATACAATGAGCAGTTCTTC

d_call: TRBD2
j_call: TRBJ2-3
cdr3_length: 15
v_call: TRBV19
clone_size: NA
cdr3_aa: CASSIYGRDTDTQYF
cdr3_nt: TGTGCCAGTAGTATTTACGGGAGGGACACAGATACGCAGTATTTT